A selection of T cell receptor beta chains follows, all from one sample in a study of Ad26.COV2.S vaccination and SARS-CoV-2 variants. This table comes from immunoSEQ multiplex PCR, and its TCRdb copy is limited to in-frame clones, with some not included. The table records about 350,000 clones, approximately 86% of them present only once. The material sequenced was peripheral blood, taken in a trial of Ad26.COV2.S vaccine versus placebo. All receptors derive from a person aged 18-60 years who received the Ad26.COV2.S COVID-19 vaccine or a placebo. CDR3s include the opening cysteine and the closing phenylalanine or tryptophan. The D gene is left open where the match is weak. Rows give clone size only sometimes, using once, few, many, or a class for an expanded clone.

clone size: .
V gene: TRBV4-3
J gene: TRBJ2-7
D gene: .
CDR3 DNA: TGCGCCAGCAGCCAAGATGGCTCTCACTCCTACGAGCAGTACTTC
CDR3 protein: CASSQDGSHSYEQYF

clone size: .
V gene: TRBV28
J gene: TRBJ2-7
D gene: TRBD1
CDR3 DNA: TGTGCCAGCAGGAGAGGACAGGGTACCTACGAGCAGTACTTC
CDR3 protein: CASRRGQGTYEQYF

clone size: .
V gene: TRBV6-6
J gene: TRBJ1-5
D gene: .
CDR3 DNA: TGTGCCAGCATTTCAGGATCTTACCTAGGAGAGCCCCAGCATTTT
CDR3 protein: CASISGSYLGEPQHF

clone size: few
V gene: TRBV2
J gene: TRBJ2-5
D gene: .
CDR3 DNA: TGTGCCAGCAGGGCTAACAGGGCGTGGGTAGAGACCCAGTACTTC
CDR3 protein: CASRANRAWVETQYF

clone size: .
V gene: TRBV3-1/TRBV3-2
J gene: TRBJ2-5
D gene: .
CDR3 DNA: TGTGCCAGCAGCCAGGACGGGCGGCCCCAAGAGACCCAGTACTTC
CDR3 protein: CASSQDGRPQETQYF

clone size: .
V gene: TRBV19
J gene: TRBJ2-2
D gene: .
CDR3 DNA: TGTGCCAGTAGTCCCTACGAGGGGGCCGGGGAGCTGTTTTTT
CDR3 protein: CASSPYEGAGELFF

clone size: .
V gene: TRBV2
J gene: TRBJ1-5
D gene: .
CDR3 DNA: TGTGCCAGCGTCCAGTCCTCACGGGGCAATCAGCCCCAGCATTTT
CDR3 protein: CASVQSSRGNQPQHF

clone size: .
V gene: TRBV6-1
J gene: TRBJ1-5
D gene: .
CDR3 DNA: TGTGCCAGCAGTGAGACCCACCTAGAGCCCCAGCATTTT
CDR3 protein: CASSETHLEPQHF

clone size: .
V gene: TRBV28
J gene: TRBJ1-2
D gene: .
CDR3 DNA: TGTGCCAGCAGCCCAGGGAACTATGGCTACACCTTC
CDR3 protein: CASSPGNYGYTF

clone size: .
V gene: TRBV28
J gene: TRBJ1-2
D gene: TRBD1
CDR3 DNA: TGTGCCAGCAGTTTATCCCCCGACAGGGGTCCTAACTATGGCTACACCTTC
CDR3 protein: CASSLSPDRGPNYGYTF

clone size: .
V gene: TRBV28
J gene: TRBJ2-2
D gene: .
CDR3 DNA: TGTGCCAGCACCCTGGCCGGGGCAGGGTTGACCGGGGAGCTGTTTTTT
CDR3 protein: CASTLAGAGLTGELFF

clone size: .
V gene: TRBV7-2
J gene: TRBJ2-7
D gene: .
CDR3 DNA: TGTGCCAGCAGCTTAATTGCGGGGACAGCTTACGAGCAGTACTTC
CDR3 protein: CASSLIAGTAYEQYF

clone size: .
V gene: TRBV7-2
J gene: TRBJ2-5
D gene: TRBD2
CDR3 DNA: TGTGCCAGCAGCCTACAACAACTAGCGGGGGGACAGACCCAGTACTTC
CDR3 protein: CASSLQQLAGGQTQYF

clone size: few
V gene: TRBV3-1/TRBV3-2
J gene: TRBJ1-2
D gene: TRBD1
CDR3 DNA: TGTGCCAGCAGCCAGGACAGGGGAGAGGGCTACACCTTC
CDR3 protein: CASSQDRGEGYTF

clone size: .
V gene: TRBV12-3/TRBV12-4
J gene: TRBJ2-5
D gene: .
CDR3 DNA: TGTGCCAGCAGTTTCACGCGGGTAGGCCAGTACTTC
CDR3 protein: CASSFTRVGQYF

clone size: .
V gene: TRBV28
J gene: TRBJ1-5
D gene: TRBD1
CDR3 DNA: TGTGCCAGCAGTTCCCGACAGGGGGCGAGACATCAGCCCCAGCATTTT
CDR3 protein: CASSSRQGARHQPQHF

clone size: .
V gene: TRBV4-3
J gene: TRBJ2-3
D gene: .
CDR3 DNA: TGCGCCAGCAGCCACGGTAGCACAGATACGCAGTATTTT
CDR3 protein: CASSHGSTDTQYF

clone size: .
V gene: TRBV5-1
J gene: TRBJ2-7
D gene: .
CDR3 DNA: TGCGCCAGCAGCTTGGAGGCAAGCTACGAGCAGTACTTC
CDR3 protein: CASSLEASYEQYF

clone size: .
V gene: TRBV28
J gene: TRBJ1-3
D gene: .
CDR3 DNA: TGTGCCAGCAGTTTAGCCGGACATAGCTCTGGAAACACCATATATTTT
CDR3 protein: CASSLAGHSSGNTIYF

clone size: .
V gene: TRBV15
J gene: TRBJ1-1
D gene: TRBD1
CDR3 DNA: TGTGCCGCCAGCAGAGGCGGGACAGGGGGCCCAAGGACTGAAGCTTTCTTT
CDR3 protein: CAASRGGTGGPRTEAFF

clone size: .
V gene: TRBV4-2
J gene: TRBJ1-3
D gene: .
CDR3 DNA: TGTGCCAGCAGCCAAGATAGGACAGCTGGAAACACCATATATTTT
CDR3 protein: CASSQDRTAGNTIYF

clone size: .
V gene: TRBV5-1
J gene: TRBJ2-7
D gene: .
CDR3 DNA: TGCGCCAGCAGCTTCGGGACGGGTGGCTACGAGCAGTACTTC
CDR3 protein: CASSFGTGGYEQYF

clone size: .
V gene: TRBV10-2
J gene: TRBJ2-3
D gene: TRBD1
CDR3 DNA: TGCGCCAGCTCTGTTTTAACAGGACAGGTGATTACAGATACGCAGTATTTT
CDR3 protein: CASSVLTGQVITDTQYF

clone size: few
V gene: TRBV5-5
J gene: TRBJ2-7
D gene: .
CDR3 DNA: TGTGCCAGCACCTTGACCGGTAGCTCCTACGAGCAGTACTTC
CDR3 protein: CASTLTGSSYEQYF

clone size: .
V gene: TRBV2
J gene: TRBJ2-2
D gene: TRBD1
CDR3 DNA: TGTGCCGCATTAGGACAGGGCACCGGGGAGCTGTTTTTT
CDR3 protein: CAALGQGTGELFF

clone size: .
V gene: TRBV29-1
J gene: TRBJ2-5
D gene: .
CDR3 DNA: TGCAGCGTTGGGGCGACAGTAGGGGAGACCCAGTACTTC
CDR3 protein: CSVGATVGETQYF

clone size: .
V gene: TRBV19
J gene: TRBJ2-3
D gene: .
CDR3 DNA: TGTGCCAGTAGTAGGCCCTTTGCTGGAGATACGCAGTATTTT
CDR3 protein: CASSRPFAGDTQYF

clone size: .
V gene: TRBV6-2/TRBV6-3
J gene: TRBJ2-1
D gene: .
CDR3 DNA: TGTGCCAGCAGCACTGACCGGGACCCACGCGATGAGCAGTTCTTC
CDR3 protein: CASSTDRDPRDEQFF

clone size: .
V gene: TRBV15
J gene: TRBJ1-5
D gene: .
CDR3 DNA: TGTGCCACCAGCAGAGATTTTGGGGTCCAGCCCCAGCATTTT
CDR3 protein: CATSRDFGVQPQHF

clone size: .
V gene: TRBV27
J gene: TRBJ1-5
D gene: .
CDR3 DNA: TGTGCCAGCAGTTTATTGGGGGTTTTGGGCAATCAGCCCCAGCATTTT
CDR3 protein: CASSLLGVLGNQPQHF

clone size: .
V gene: TRBV7-2
J gene: TRBJ2-1
D gene: TRBD1
CDR3 DNA: TGTGCCAGCAGCTCCCGGACAGGGACCTACAATGAGCAGTTCTTC
CDR3 protein: CASSSRTGTYNEQFF

clone size: once
V gene: TRBV18
J gene: TRBJ2-7
D gene: .
CDR3 DNA: TGTGCCAGCTCACCACCCGGAGAGGTCTACGAGCAGTACTTC
CDR3 protein: CASSPPGEVYEQYF

clone size: .
V gene: TRBV7-2
J gene: TRBJ2-7
D gene: .
CDR3 DNA: TGTGCCAGCAGCTTAGCGGGCGTCTACGAGCAGTACTTC
CDR3 protein: CASSLAGVYEQYF

clone size: .
V gene: TRBV6-5
J gene: TRBJ1-1
D gene: .
CDR3 DNA: TGTGCCAGCAGTTACTCGAGGAGGAGCACTGAAGCTTTCTTT
CDR3 protein: CASSYSRRSTEAFF

clone size: .
V gene: TRBV19
J gene: TRBJ2-5
D gene: TRBD1
CDR3 DNA: TGTGCCAGTAGTACCGGGACAGGGGGGATTGAGACCCAGTACTTC
CDR3 protein: CASSTGTGGIETQYF

clone size: .
V gene: TRBV12-3/TRBV12-4
J gene: TRBJ1-2
D gene: .
CDR3 DNA: TGTGCCAGCAGTTTTGGGCGGACGCCGGGCTACACCTTC
CDR3 protein: CASSFGRTPGYTF

clone size: .
V gene: TRBV2
J gene: TRBJ1-4
D gene: .
CDR3 DNA: TGTGCCAGCAGGCCGCTTGGGGCCCCCAATGAAAAACTGTTTTTT
CDR3 protein: CASRPLGAPNEKLFF

clone size: once
V gene: TRBV28
J gene: TRBJ1-1
D gene: TRBD1
CDR3 DNA: TGTGCCAGCAGACGTCTGGACAGGGTAAACACTGAAGCTTTCTTT
CDR3 protein: CASRRLDRVNTEAFF

clone size: .
V gene: TRBV7-9
J gene: TRBJ1-3
D gene: .
CDR3 DNA: TGTGCCAGCAGCTCAGGGAGGGGGTACTCTGGAAACACCATATATTTT
CDR3 protein: CASSSGRGYSGNTIYF

clone size: .
V gene: TRBV28
J gene: TRBJ2-1
D gene: .
CDR3 DNA: TGTGCCAGCAGTTTACAGGGTGGGGGCAATGAGCAGTTCTTC
CDR3 protein: CASSLQGGGNEQFF

clone size: few
V gene: TRBV6-5
J gene: TRBJ1-2
D gene: .
CDR3 DNA: TGTGCCAGCAGTTACGAAGGGGGTTCTAACGGCTACACCTTC
CDR3 protein: CASSYEGGSNGYTF

clone size: .
V gene: TRBV29-1
J gene: TRBJ1-1
D gene: .
CDR3 DNA: TGCAGCGTTGAAGGGCACCAAGGGGGAACGATGAACACTGAAGCTTTCTTT
CDR3 protein: CSVEGHQGGTMNTEAFF

clone size: .
V gene: TRBV6-5
J gene: TRBJ1-2
D gene: .
CDR3 DNA: TGTGCCAGCAGGCAGGGACGGAACGTCTATGGCTACACCTTC
CDR3 protein: CASRQGRNVYGYTF

clone size: .
V gene: TRBV7-9
J gene: TRBJ1-2
D gene: TRBD1
CDR3 DNA: TGTGCCAGCAGCTTTTCGACAGGGGGTGGCTACACCTTC
CDR3 protein: CASSFSTGGGYTF

clone size: .
V gene: TRBV7-2
J gene: TRBJ2-1
D gene: .
CDR3 DNA: TGTGCCAGCAGCTTACAAGGGTTAGATGAGCAGTTCTTC
CDR3 protein: CASSLQGLDEQFF

clone size: .
V gene: TRBV7-9
J gene: TRBJ2-7
D gene: TRBD1
CDR3 DNA: TGTGCCAGCAGCGGGGACAGGGGATCCCACGAGCAGTACTTC
CDR3 protein: CASSGDRGSHEQYF

clone size: .
V gene: TRBV6-1
J gene: TRBJ1-3
D gene: .
CDR3 DNA: TGTGCCAGCAGTGAAATCTCTGGAAACACCATATATTTT
CDR3 protein: CASSEISGNTIYF

clone size: .
V gene: TRBV11-1
J gene: TRBJ2-1
D gene: .
CDR3 DNA: TGTGCCAGCAGCTCGGATACACTAAGGGATGAGCAGTTCTTC
CDR3 protein: CASSSDTLRDEQFF

clone size: .
V gene: TRBV5-4
J gene: TRBJ1-2
D gene: TRBD1
CDR3 DNA: TGTGCCAGCAGCTTGGGAGGAGGACAGGGGGCCAACGGCTACACCTTC
CDR3 protein: CASSLGGGQGANGYTF

clone size: .
V gene: TRBV5-1
J gene: TRBJ2-7
D gene: TRBD1
CDR3 DNA: TGCGCCAGCAGCTTGGAACAGGGGGCGGGGGAGCAGTACTTC
CDR3 protein: CASSLEQGAGEQYF

clone size: .
V gene: TRBV4-2
J gene: TRBJ2-7
D gene: TRBD2
CDR3 DNA: TGTGCCAGCAGCCAAGATCTTGGCGGGGGGACTTGGGAGCAGTACTTC
CDR3 protein: CASSQDLGGGTWEQYF

clone size: .
V gene: TRBV20-1
J gene: TRBJ2-1
D gene: .
CDR3 DNA: TGCAGTGCTAGTAAGGGTAGAACTACCTACAATGAGCAGTTCTTC
CDR3 protein: CSASKGRTTYNEQFF

clone size: .
V gene: TRBV29-1
J gene: TRBJ2-7
D gene: TRBD2
CDR3 DNA: TGCAGCGTTCTACCGGGACTAGCGGGACACGAGCAGTACTTC
CDR3 protein: CSVLPGLAGHEQYF